The 10 T cell receptor beta chains in this list originate from one sample, sequenced in a study of identical twins. TCRdb fed the 5' RACE reads into MiXCR, producing one record per CDR3 protein. This table has hundreds of thousands of distinct CDR3 sequences, 5.5% to 7.5% appearing once. Sequencing was done on a sample of naive T cells sorted from blood. These receptors came from a young man in good health.

This clonotype has a count of ten or more. At one of its ends the junction is not consistent with the germline gene, which may arise from a read error. The rearrangement uses TRBV12-3 or TRBV12-4 and TRBJ2-1, with D tentatively TRBD2 (5 bases). This CDR3 is 11 amino acids long. In DNA form, the CDR3 reads TGTGCCAGCAGTTTAGTTAGGGAGTCGGTCTTC. Translation gives CASSLVRESVF.

This clonotype was seen at least ten times. This sequence joins TRBV20-1 and TRBJ2-2; D is unclear. V shed 5 bases and J shed 1 base, with 8 bases lying between them. From germline, CDR1 is DFQATT and CDR2 SNEGSKA (reference sequence). This CDR3 is built from 13 residues. CDR3 loop: CSASIGNTGELFF. DNA for the CDR3: TGCAGTGCTTCCATTGGGAACACCGGGGAGCTGTTTTTT.

The sample holds many counts of this clonotype. The chain uses TRBV13 and TRBJ2-3; 12 bases match TRBD1. J lost 5 bases, V lost 5 bases, and 2 bases had no gene match. The germline gives CDR1 PRHDT, CDR2 FYEKMQ (reference sequence). The CDR3 is 14 residues long. The CDR3 nucleotides are TGTGCCAGCAGCGGGACAGGGGGCGAAGATACGCAGTATTTT. Translating gives CASSGTGGEDTQYF.

This clonotype came up many times. J is TRBJ1-4 and V is TRBV25-1; maybe TRBD1 (6 bases). Looked up from germline, CDR1 is MGHDK and CDR2 is SYGVNS. The CDR3 covers 13 residues. The ends were cut back, 7 bases at V and 7 bases at J, with 13 bases in the middle. The DNA for the CDR3 is TGTGCCAGCACCGTAGGGGGTTCTGAAAAACTGTTTTTT. The encoded protein is CASTVGGSEKLFF.

The genes are TRBV6-5 and TRBJ2-2; D may be TRBD1 (6 bases). The V end lost 0 bases, the J end lost 4 bases, and 9 bases lay between the germline ends. The CDR3 sequence is 15 residues long. Germline CDR1 and CDR2: MNHEY and SVGAGI. This chain's CDR3 is CASSYSTGVTGELFF. In DNA, the CDR3 is TGTGCCAGCAGTTACTCGACAGGAGTCACCGGGGAGCTGTTTTTT.

The J gene is TRBJ2-3, the V gene TRBV12-5; D tentatively fits TRBD1 or TRBD2 (5 bases each). In germline, CDR1 is LGHNT, CDR2 FRNRAP. V was cut by 5 bases and J by 8 bases, with 20 bases left in between. This CDR3 spans 15 amino acids. The DNA of the CDR3 is TGTGCTAGTGGTGATCCCGGGGCTCAAAGTGGTACGCAGTATTTT. Protein sequence: CASGDPGAQSGTQYF.

The chain links TRBV3-1 to TRBJ1-3, with D hard to call. The V end was cut by 1 base, the J end by 4 bases, with 11 bases between. The CDR3 spans 15 residues. Per the germline V gene, CDR1 is LGHDT and CDR2 is YNNKEL (reference sequence). The CDR3 nucleotides read TGTGCCAGCAGCCAAGCACCGGGCGTGGGAAACACCATATATTTT. Its translation: CASSQAPGVGNTIYF.

This clonotype was seen repeatedly, ten times or more. The chain is built from TRBV12-3 or TRBV12-4 and TRBJ2-3, with a possible D match to TRBD2 (5 bases). V was shortened by 6 bases and J by 0 bases, with 10 bases between the two germline ends. This CDR3 has 14 residues. CDR3 sequence: CASRQSGSTDTQYF. CDR3 nucleotide sequence: TGTGCCAGCAGGCAAAGCGGAAGCACAGATACGCAGTATTTT.

This clonotype was detected ten times or more. The J gene is TRBJ2-7, the V gene TRBV5-1, with no clear D. Germline loops: CDR1 SGHRS, CDR2 YFSETQ. This CDR3 comprises 17 residues. V lost 0 bases and J 0 bases, leaving 16 bases between the germline ends. As DNA, the CDR3 is TGCGCCAGCAGCTTGGCGGGTTTTGAATACAGCTCCTACGAGCAGTACTTC. Encoded protein: CASSLAGFEYSSYEQYF.

This clonotype has just a few counts. The CDR3 region is CASSYDRSYEQYF. The CDR3 DNA sequence: TGTGCCAGCAGTTACGACAGATCCTACGAGCAGTACTTC. V is TRBV6-2 or TRBV6-3 and J is TRBJ2-7; maybe TRBD1 (5 bases). Trimming left V 2 bases short and J 1 base short, with 6 bases between. This CDR3 region has 13 residues. The V gene's germline CDR1 is MNHEY and CDR2 SVGEGT.